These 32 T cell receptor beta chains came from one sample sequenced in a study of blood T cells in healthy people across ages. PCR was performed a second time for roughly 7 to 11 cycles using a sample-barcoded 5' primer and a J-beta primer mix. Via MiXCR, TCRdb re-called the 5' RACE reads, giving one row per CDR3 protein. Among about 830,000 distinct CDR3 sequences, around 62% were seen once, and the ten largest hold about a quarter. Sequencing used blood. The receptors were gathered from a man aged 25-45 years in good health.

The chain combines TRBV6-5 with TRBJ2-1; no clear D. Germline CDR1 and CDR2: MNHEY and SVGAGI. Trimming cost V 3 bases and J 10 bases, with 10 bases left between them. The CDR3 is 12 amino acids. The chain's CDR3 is CASSYTLGEQFF. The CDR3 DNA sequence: TGTGCCAGCAGTTATACCCTGGGAGAGCAGTTCTTC.

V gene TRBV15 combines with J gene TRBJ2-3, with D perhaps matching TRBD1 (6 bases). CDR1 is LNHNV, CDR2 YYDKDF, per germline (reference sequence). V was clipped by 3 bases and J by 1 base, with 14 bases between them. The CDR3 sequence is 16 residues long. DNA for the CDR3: TGTGCCACCAGCAGCTACAGGGTCCTAGGCACAGATACGCAGTATTTT. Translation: CATSSYRVLGTDTQYF.

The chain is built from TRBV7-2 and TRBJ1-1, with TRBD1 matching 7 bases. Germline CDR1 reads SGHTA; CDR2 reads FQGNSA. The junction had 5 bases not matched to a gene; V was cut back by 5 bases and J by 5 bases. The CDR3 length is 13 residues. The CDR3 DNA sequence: TGTGCCAGCAGCCCAGGGGGGGATACTGAAGCTTTCTTT. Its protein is CASSPGGDTEAFF.

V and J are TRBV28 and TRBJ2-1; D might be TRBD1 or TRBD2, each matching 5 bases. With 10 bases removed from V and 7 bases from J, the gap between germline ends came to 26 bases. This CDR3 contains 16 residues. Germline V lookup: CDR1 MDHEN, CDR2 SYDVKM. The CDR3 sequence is CATLQETRGPRNEQFF. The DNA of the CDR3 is TGTGCCACCCTACAGGAAACGAGGGGCCCCAGGAATGAGCAGTTCTTC.

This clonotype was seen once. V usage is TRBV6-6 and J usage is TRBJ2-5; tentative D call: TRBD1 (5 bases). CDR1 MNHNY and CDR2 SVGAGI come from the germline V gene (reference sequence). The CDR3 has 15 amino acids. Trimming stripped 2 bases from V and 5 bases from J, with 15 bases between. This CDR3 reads CASSYGIRGAETQYF. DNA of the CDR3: TGTGCCAGCAGTTACGGTATTAGGGGCGCGGAGACCCAGTACTTC.

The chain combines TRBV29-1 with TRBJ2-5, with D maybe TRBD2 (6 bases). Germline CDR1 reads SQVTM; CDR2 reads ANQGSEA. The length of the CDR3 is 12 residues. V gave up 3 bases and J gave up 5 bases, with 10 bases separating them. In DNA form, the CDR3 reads TGCAGCGTTGATACGGGGGTTGAGACCCAGTACTTC. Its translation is CSVDTGVETQYF.

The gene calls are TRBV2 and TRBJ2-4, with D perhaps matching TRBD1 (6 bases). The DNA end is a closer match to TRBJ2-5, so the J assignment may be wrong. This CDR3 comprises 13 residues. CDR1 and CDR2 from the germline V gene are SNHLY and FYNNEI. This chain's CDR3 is CASSERGWETQYF. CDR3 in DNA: TGTGCCAGCAGTGAAAGGGGGTGGGAGACCCAGTACTTC.

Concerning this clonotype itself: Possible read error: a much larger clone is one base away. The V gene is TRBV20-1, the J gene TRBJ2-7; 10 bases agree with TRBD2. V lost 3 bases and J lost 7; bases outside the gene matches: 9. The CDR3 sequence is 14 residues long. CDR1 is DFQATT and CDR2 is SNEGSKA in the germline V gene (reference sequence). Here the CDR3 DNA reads TGCAGTGCTAGTCCAGCGGGGGGGCCCAATGAGCAGTACTTC. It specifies CSASPAGGPNEQYF.

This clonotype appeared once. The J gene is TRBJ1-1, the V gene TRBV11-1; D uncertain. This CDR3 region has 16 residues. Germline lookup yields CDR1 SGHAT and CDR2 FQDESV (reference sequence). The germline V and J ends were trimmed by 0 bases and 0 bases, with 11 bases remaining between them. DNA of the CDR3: TGTGCCAGCAGCTTAGCTGATTGGGTGATGAACACTGAAGCTTTCTTT. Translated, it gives CASSLADWVMNTEAFF.

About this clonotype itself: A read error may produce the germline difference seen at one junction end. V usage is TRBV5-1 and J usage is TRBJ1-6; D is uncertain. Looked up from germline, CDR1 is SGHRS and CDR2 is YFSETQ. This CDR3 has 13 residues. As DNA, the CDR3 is TGCGCCGGCAGCTTGGAGGTAGACTCACCCCTCCACTTT. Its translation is CAGSLEVDSPLHF.

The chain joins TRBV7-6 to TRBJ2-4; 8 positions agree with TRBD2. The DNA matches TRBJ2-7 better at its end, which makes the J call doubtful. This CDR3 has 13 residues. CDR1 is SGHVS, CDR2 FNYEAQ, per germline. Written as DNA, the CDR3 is TGTGCCAGCAGCCGGACTAGCAACTACGAGCAGTACTTC. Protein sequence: CASSRTSNYEQYF.

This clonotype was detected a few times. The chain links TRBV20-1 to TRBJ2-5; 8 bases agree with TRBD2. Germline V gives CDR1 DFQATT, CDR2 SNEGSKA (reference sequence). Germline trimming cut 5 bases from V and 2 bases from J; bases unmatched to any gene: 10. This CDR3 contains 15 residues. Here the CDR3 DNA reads TGCAGTGCTTCGCGGGGGGCCGTGGAACAAGAGACCCAGTACTTC. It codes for CSASRGAVEQETQYF.

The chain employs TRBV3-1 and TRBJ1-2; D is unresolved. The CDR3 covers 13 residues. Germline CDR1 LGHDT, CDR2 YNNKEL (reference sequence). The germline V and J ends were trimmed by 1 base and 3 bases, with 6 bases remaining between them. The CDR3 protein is CASSQVADYGYTF. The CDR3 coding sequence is TGTGCCAGCAGCCAAGTGGCAGACTATGGCTACACCTTC.

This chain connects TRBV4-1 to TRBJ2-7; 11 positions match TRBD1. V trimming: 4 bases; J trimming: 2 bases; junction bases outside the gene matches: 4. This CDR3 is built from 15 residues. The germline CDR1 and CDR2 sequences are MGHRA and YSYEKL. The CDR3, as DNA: TGCGCCAGCAGCCCCCAGGACAGGGGGCCCTACGAGCAGTACTTC. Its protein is CASSPQDRGPYEQYF.

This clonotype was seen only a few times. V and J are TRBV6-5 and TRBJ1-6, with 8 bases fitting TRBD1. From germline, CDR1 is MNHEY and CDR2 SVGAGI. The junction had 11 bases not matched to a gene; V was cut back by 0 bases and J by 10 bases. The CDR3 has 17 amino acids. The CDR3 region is CASSYSTGQGAYSPLHF. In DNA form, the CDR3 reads TGTGCCAGCAGTTACTCGACAGGACAGGGCGCATACTCACCCCTCCACTTT.

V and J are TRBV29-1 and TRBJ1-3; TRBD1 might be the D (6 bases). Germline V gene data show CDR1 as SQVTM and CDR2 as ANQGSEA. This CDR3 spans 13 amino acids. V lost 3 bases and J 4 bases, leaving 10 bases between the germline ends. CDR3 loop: CSVEGDKGNTIYF. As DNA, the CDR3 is TGCAGCGTTGAGGGGGACAAAGGAAACACCATATATTTT.

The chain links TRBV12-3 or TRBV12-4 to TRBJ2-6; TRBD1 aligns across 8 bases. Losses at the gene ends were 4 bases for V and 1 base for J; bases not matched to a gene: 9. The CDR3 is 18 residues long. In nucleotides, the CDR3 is TGTGCCAGCAGTTCGATGGACAGGGTGATTTCTGGGGCCAACGTCCTGACTTTC. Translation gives CASSSMDRVISGANVLTF.

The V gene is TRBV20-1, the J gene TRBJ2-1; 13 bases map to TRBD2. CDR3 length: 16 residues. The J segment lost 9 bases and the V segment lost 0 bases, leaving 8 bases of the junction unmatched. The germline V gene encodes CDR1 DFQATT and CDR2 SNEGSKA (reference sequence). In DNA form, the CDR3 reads TGCAGTGCTAGAGACCAAACTAGCGGGGGGGGTCTTGAGCAGTTCTTC. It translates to CSARDQTSGGGLEQFF.

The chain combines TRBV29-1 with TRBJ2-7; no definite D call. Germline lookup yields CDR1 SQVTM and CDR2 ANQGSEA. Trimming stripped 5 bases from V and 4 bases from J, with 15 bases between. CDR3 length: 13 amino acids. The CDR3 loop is CSVSPVNSYEQYF. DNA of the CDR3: TGCAGCGTTTCACCGGTAAATTCGTACGAGCAGTACTTC.

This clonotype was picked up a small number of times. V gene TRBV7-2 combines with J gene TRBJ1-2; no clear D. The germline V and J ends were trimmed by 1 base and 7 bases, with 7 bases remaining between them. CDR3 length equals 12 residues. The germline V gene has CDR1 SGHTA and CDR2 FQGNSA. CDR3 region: CASSLVGSGYTF. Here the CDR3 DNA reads TGTGCCAGCAGCTTAGTGGGGTCTGGCTACACCTTC.

The CDR3 is CASSPDRAPRGETQYF. DNA for the CDR3: TGTGCCAGCAGCCCCGACAGGGCGCCTAGGGGAGAGACCCAGTACTTC. The genes are TRBV6-2 or TRBV6-3 and TRBJ2-5, with TRBD1 identical over 7 bases. CDR3 length: 16 residues. V trimming: 6 bases; J trimming: 4 bases; junction bases outside the gene matches: 14. Germline V gene sequence: CDR1 MNHEY, CDR2 SVGEGT.

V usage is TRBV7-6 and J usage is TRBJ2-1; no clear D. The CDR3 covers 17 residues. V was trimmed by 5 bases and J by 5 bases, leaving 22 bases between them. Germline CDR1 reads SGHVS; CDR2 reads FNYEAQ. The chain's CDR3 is CASSDRPDTSPNNEQFF. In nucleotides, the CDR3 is TGTGCCAGCAGCGACCGCCCCGACACCTCCCCCAACAATGAGCAGTTCTTC.

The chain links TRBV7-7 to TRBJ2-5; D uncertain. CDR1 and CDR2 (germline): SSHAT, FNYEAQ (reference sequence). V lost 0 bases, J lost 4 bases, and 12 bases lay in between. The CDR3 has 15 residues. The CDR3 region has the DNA TGTGCCAGCAGCTTAGCTAGGGCAGACCGAGAGACCCAGTACTTC. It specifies CASSLARADRETQYF.

CDR3 amino acids: CASSQGPGSITEAFF. In nucleotides, the CDR3 is TGCGCCAGCAGCCAAGGTCCAGGGAGTATAACTGAAGCTTTCTTT. The chain uses TRBV4-3 and TRBJ1-1; possibly TRBD1 for D (5 bases). CDR1 is LGHNA, CDR2 YSLEER, per germline. This CDR3 comprises 15 residues. Trimming left V 1 base short and J 5 bases short, with 14 bases between.

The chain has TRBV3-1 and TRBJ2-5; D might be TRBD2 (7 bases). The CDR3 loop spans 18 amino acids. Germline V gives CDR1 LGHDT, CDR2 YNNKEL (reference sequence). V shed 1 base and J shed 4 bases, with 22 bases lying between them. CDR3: CASSQVTGRGSAGETQYF. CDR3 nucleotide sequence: TGTGCCAGCAGCCAAGTAACAGGGAGGGGCAGCGCAGGAGAGACCCAGTACTTC.

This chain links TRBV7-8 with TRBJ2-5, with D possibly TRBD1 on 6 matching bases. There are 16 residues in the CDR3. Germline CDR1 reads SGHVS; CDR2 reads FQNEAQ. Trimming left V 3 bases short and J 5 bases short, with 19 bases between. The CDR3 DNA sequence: TGTGCCAGCAGCTTCCTTAGGGGGAGAGCAATCGAGACCCAGTACTTC. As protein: CASSFLRGRAIETQYF. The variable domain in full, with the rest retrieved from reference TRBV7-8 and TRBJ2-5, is GAGVSQSPRYKVAKRGQDVALRCDPISGHVSLFWYQQALGQGPEFLTYFQNEAQLDKSGLPSDRFFAERPEGSVSTLKIQRTQQEDSAVYLCASSFLRGRAIETQYFGPGTRLLVL.

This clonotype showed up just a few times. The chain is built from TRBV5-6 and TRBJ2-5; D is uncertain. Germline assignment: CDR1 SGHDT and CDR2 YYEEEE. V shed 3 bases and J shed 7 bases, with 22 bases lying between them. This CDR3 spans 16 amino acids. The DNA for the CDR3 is TGTGCCAGCAGCTCAATCGATCGAACCTACGGTGGGACCCAGTACTTC. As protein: CASSSIDRTYGGTQYF.

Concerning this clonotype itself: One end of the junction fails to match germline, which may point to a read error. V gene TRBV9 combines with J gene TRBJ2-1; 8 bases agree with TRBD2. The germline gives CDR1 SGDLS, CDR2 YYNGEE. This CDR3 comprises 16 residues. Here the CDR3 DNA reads TGTGTCAGCAGCCCAGGAGCGGGGGAACCTACAAATGAGCAGTTCTTC. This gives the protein CVSSPGAGEPTNEQFF.

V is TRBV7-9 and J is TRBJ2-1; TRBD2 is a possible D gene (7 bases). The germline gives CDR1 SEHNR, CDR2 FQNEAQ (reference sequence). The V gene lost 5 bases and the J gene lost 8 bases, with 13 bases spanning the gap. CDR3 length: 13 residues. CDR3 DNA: TGTGCCAGCAGCGGGGGGGCTTCGGATGAGCAGTTCTTC. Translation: CASSGGASDEQFF.

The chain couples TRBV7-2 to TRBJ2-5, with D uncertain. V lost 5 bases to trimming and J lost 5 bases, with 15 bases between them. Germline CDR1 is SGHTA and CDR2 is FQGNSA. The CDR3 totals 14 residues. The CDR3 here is CASSPGLSAETQYF. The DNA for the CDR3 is TGTGCCAGCAGCCCGGGCCTTTCGGCGGAGACCCAGTACTTC.

The CDR3 protein is CASSPRMEDGYTF. The CDR3 DNA reads TGTGCCAGCAGCCCCCGGATGGAGGACGGCTACACCTTC. This chain connects TRBV14 to TRBJ1-2; D remains ambiguous. This CDR3 is built from 13 residues. Germline-derived CDR1 and CDR2 are SGHDN and FVKESK. V was shortened by 4 bases and J by 8 bases, with 14 bases between the two germline ends.

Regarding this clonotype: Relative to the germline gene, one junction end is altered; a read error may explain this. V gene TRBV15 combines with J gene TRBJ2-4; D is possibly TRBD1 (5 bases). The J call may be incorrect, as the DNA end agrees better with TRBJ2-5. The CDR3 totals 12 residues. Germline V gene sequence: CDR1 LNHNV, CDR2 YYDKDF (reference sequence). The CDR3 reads CATTRQKETQYF. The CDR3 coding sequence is TGTGCCACCACCAGACAGAAAGAGACCCAGTACTTC.